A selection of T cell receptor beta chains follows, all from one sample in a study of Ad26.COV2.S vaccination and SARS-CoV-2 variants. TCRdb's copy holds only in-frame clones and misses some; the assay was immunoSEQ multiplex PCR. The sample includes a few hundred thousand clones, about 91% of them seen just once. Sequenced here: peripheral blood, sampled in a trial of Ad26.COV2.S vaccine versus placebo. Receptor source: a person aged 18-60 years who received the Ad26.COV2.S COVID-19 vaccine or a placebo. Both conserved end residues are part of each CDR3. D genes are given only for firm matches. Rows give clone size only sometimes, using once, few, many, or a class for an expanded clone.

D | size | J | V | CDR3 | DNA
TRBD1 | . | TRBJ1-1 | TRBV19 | CASRKTGELAEAFF | TGTGCCAGTAGAAAGACAGGGGAGTTGGCTGAAGCTTTCTTT
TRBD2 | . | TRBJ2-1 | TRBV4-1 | CASSQPPGLAGNEQFF | TGCGCCAGCAGCCAACCCCCGGGACTAGCGGGGAATGAGCAGTTCTTC
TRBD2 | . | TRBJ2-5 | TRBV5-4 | CASSLQYSSIAGVGRETQYF | TGTGCCAGCAGCTTGCAGTACAGCTCGATAGCGGGAGTAGGCCGGGAGACCCAGTACTTC
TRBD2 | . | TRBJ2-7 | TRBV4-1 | CASSQSLAGVHEQYF | TGCGCCAGCAGCCAATCTCTAGCGGGAGTCCACGAGCAGTACTTC
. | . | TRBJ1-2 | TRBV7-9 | CASSLSGTNNYGYTF | TGTGCCAGCAGCTTATCCGGGACAAACAACTATGGCTACACCTTC
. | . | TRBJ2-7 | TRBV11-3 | CASSGAGATYEQYF | TGTGCCAGCAGCGGTGCAGGGGCAACCTACGAGCAGTACTTC
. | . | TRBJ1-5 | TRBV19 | CASSRGDQPQHF | TGTGCCAGTAGTAGAGGGGACCAGCCCCAGCATTTT
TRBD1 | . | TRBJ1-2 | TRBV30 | CAGQGSYGYTF | TGTGCCGGACAGGGTTCCTATGGCTACACCTTC
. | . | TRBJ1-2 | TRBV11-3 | CASSLGINYGYTF | TGTGCCAGCAGCTTAGGGATAAACTATGGCTACACCTTC
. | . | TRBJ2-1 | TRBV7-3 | CASSSRRHEQFF | TGTGCCAGCAGCTCCAGGCGGCATGAGCAGTTCTTC
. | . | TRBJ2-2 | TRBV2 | CASSGIWGVGTGELFF | TGTGCCAGCAGTGGGATTTGGGGGGTCGGCACCGGGGAGCTGTTTTTT
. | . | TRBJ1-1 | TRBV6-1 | CAHREAGNTEAFF | TGTGCCCACAGGGAAGCTGGGAACACTGAAGCTTTCTTT
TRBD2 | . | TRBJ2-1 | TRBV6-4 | CASSPTGLAGVQFF | TGTGCCAGCAGCCCAACGGGACTAGCGGGAGTCCAGTTCTTC
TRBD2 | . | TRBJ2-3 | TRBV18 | CASSPTSSTDTQYF | TGTGCCAGCTCACCGACTAGCAGCACAGATACGCAGTATTTT
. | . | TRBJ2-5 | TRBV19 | CASSIGGRGPQETQYF | TGTGCCAGTAGTATAGGAGGGCGCGGGCCCCAAGAGACCCAGTACTTC
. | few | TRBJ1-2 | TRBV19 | CASSRRLIDYGYTF | TGTGCCAGTAGTCGGCGGTTAATCGACTATGGCTACACCTTC
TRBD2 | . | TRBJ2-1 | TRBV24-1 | CATSDPGRSSYNEQFF | TGTGCCACCAGTGATCCCGGGAGGAGCTCCTACAATGAGCAGTTCTTC